Described below is a single TCR beta chain sequence and its context. Sequenced by immunoSEQ multiplex PCR; TCRdb stores in-frame clones only, minus some. The sample yields roughly 99,000 clones, approximately 90% seen once. The data derive from a study of T cell changes during pregnancy in multiple sclerosis. This sequence was found in a female donor in good health, enrolled as a control in a pregnancy study. The sample in question was peripheral blood, obtained in the third trimester of pregnancy.

CDR3 bases: TGCGCCAGCAAGACAGGGCAAGGGGGGAACTATGGCTACACCTTC. Translated: CASKTGQGGNYGYTF. J is TRBJ1-2 and V is TRBV10-1; 7 bases match TRBD1. Germline V gene lookup returns CDR1 WNHNN and CDR2 SYGVQD (reference sequence). V dropped 7 bases and J dropped 2; count of bases not matched to a gene: 10. This CDR3 spans 15 amino acids.